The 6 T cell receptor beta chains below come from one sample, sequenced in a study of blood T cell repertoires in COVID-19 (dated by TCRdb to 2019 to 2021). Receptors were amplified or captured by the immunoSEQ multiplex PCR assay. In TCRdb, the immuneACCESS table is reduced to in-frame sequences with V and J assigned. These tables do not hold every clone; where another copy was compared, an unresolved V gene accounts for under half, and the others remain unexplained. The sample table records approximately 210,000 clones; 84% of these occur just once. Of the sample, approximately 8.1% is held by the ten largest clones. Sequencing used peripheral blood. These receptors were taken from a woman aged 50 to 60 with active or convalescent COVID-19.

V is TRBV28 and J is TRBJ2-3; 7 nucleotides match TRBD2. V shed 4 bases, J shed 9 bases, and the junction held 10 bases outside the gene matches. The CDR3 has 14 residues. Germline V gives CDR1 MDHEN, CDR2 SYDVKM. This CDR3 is CASSSSAGRVTQYF. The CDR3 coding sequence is TGTGCCAGCAGTTCTAGTGCGGGGAGGGTAACGCAGTATTTT.

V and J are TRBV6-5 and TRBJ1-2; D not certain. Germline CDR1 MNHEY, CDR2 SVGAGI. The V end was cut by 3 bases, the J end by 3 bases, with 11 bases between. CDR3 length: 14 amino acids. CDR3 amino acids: CASSYQGDYYGYTF. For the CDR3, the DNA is TGTGCCAGCAGTTATCAAGGAGACTACTATGGCTACACCTTC.

CDR3 nucleotides: TGTGCCTGGAGTGACGCCGGGACAGGGGTAGAAAAACTGTTTTTT. This encodes CAWSDAGTGVEKLFF. The rearrangement joins TRBV30 to TRBJ1-4; TRBD1 matches at 10 bases. This CDR3 is 15 amino acids long. Germline CDR1 and CDR2: GTSNPN and SVGIG (reference sequence). V gave up 1 base and J gave up 8 bases; unmatched junction bases: 7.

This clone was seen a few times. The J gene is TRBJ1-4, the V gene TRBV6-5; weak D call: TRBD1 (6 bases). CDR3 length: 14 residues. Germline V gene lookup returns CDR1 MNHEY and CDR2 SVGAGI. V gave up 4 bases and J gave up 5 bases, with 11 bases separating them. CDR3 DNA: TGTGCCAGCAGTTCAGGGGTAACAAATGAAAAACTGTTTTTT. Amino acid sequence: CASSSGVTNEKLFF.

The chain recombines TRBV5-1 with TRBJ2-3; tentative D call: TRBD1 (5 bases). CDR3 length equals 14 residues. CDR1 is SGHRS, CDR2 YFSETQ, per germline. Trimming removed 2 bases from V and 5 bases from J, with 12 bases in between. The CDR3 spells CASSFDDRGDTQYF. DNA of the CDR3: TGCGCCAGCAGCTTTGACGATAGGGGAGATACGCAGTATTTT.

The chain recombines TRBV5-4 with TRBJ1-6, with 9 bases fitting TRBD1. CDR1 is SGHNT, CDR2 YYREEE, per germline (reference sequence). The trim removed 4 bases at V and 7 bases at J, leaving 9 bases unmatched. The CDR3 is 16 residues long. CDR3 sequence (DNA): TGTGCCAGCAGCCCGCTGACAGGGGGTATGAATTCACCCCTCCACTTT. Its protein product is CASSPLTGGMNSPLHF.